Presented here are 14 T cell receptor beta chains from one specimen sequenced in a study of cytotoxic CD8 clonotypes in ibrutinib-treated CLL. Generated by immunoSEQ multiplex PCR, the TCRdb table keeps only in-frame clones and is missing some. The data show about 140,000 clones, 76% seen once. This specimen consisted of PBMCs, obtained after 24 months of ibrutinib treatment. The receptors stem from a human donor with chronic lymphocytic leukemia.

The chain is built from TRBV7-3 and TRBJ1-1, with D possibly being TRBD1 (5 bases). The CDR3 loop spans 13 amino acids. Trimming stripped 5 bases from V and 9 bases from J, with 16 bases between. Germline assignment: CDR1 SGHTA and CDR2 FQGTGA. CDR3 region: CASSETQGSKAFF. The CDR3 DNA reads TGTGCCAGCAGCGAAACTCAGGGCAGTAAAGCTTTCTTT.

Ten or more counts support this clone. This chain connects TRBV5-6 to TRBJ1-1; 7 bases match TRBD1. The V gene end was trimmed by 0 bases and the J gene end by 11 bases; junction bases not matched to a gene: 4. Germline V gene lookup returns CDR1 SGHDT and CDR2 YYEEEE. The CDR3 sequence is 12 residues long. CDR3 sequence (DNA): TGTGCCAGCAGCTTGGCGGGCAGGGGGGCTTTCTTT. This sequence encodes CASSLAGRGAFF.

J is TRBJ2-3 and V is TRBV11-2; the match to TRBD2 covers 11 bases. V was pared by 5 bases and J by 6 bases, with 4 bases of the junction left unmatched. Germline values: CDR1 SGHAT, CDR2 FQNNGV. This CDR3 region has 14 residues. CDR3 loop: CASSPTSGADTQYF. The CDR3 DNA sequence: TGTGCCAGCAGCCCGACTAGCGGGGCCGATACGCAGTATTTT.

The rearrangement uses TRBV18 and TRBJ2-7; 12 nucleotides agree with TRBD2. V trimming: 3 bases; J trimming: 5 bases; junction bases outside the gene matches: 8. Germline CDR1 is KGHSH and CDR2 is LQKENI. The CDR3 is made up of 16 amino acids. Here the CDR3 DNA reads TGTGCCAGCTCACCGTGGCTAGCGGGAGGGTCGCACGAGCAGTACTTC. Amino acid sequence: CASSPWLAGGSHEQYF. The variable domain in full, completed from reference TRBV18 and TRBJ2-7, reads NAGVMQNPRHLVRRRGQEARLRCSPMKGHSHVYWYRQLPEEGLKFMVYLQKENIIDESGMPKERFSAEFPKEGPSILRIQQVVRGDSAAYFCASSPWLAGGSHEQYFGPGTRLTVT.

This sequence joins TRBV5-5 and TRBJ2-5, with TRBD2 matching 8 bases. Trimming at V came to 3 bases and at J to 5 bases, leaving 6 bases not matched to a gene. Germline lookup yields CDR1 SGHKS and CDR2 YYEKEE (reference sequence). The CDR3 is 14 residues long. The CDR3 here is CASSWGLEGETQYF. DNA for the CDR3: TGTGCCAGCAGCTGGGGACTAGAAGGGGAGACCCAGTACTTC.

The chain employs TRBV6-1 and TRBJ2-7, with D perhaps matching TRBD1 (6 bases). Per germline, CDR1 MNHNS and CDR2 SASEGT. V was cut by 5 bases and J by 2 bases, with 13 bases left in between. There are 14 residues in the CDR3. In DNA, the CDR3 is TGTGCCAGCAGTCGAACCAGGGGCCCCTACGAGCAGTACTTC. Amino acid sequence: CASSRTRGPYEQYF.

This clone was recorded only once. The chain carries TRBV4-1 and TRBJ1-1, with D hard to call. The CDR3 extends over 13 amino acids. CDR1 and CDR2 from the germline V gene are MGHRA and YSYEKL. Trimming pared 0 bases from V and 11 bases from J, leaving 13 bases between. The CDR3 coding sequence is TGCGCCAGCAGCCAAGACCTGCCCGTCGGGGCTTTCTTT. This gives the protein CASSQDLPVGAFF.

The CDR3 region has the DNA TGTGCCAGCATCCCGGGCCCCGGCTCCTACAATGAGCAGTTCTTC. Amino acids: CASIPGPGSYNEQFF. The J gene is TRBJ2-1, the V gene TRBV7-2; D unresolved. The CDR3 is 15 residues long. Germline V gene lookup returns CDR1 SGHTA and CDR2 FQGNSA. Deletions cut 7 bases from V and 0 bases from J, with 13 bases between. Using reference TRBV7-2 and TRBJ2-1 for the parts outside the CDR3, the full variable domain is GAGVSQSPSNKVTEKGKDVELRCDPISGHTALYWYRQSLGQGLEFLIYFQGNSAPDKSGLPSDRFSAERTGGSVSTLTIQRTQQEDSAVYLCASIPGPGSYNEQFFGPGTRLTVL.

The DNA of the CDR3 is TGTGCCAGCAATCGGGACGCTGTCAATGAGCAGTTCTTC. As protein: CASNRDAVNEQFF. The chain employs TRBV28 and TRBJ2-1; D possibly matches TRBD1 or TRBD2 (5 bases each). The CDR3 consists of 13 residues. Trimming removed 7 bases at V and 6 bases at J, with 13 bases between. Germline-derived CDR1 and CDR2 are MDHEN and SYDVKM.

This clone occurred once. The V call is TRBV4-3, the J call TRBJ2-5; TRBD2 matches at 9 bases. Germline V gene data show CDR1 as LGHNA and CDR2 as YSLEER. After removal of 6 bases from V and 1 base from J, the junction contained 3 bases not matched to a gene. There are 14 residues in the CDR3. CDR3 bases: TGCGCCAGCAGTCCGACTAGCGGCCAAGAGACCCAGTACTTC. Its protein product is CASSPTSGQETQYF.

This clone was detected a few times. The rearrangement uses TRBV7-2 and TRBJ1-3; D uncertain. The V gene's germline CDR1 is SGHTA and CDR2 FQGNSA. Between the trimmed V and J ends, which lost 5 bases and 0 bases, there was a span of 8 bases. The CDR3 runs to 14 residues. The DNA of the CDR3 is TGTGCCAGCAGCCCGACGGGCTCTGGAAACACCATATATTTT. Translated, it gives CASSPTGSGNTIYF.

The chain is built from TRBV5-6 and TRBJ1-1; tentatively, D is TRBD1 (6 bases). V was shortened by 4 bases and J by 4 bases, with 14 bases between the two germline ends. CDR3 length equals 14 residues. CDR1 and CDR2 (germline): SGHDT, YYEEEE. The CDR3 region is CASSQRGWGTEAFF. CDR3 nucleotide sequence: TGTGCCAGCAGCCAGAGGGGGTGGGGCACTGAAGCTTTCTTT.

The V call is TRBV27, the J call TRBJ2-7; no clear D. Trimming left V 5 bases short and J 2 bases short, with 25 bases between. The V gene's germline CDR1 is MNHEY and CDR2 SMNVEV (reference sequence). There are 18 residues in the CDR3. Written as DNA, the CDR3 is TGTGCCAGCAGTCCGACTCGTAGATTTCAGGTCCTTACCTACGAGCAGTACTTC. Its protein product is CASSPTRRFQVLTYEQYF.

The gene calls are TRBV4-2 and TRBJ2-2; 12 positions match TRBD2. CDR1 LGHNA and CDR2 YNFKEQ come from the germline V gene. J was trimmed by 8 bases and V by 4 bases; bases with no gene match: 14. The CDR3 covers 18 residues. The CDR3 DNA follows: TGTGCCAGCAGCCCCCACCCTAGCGGGGGGGCCACCTGGGGGGAGCTGTTTTTT. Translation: CASSPHPSGGATWGELFF.